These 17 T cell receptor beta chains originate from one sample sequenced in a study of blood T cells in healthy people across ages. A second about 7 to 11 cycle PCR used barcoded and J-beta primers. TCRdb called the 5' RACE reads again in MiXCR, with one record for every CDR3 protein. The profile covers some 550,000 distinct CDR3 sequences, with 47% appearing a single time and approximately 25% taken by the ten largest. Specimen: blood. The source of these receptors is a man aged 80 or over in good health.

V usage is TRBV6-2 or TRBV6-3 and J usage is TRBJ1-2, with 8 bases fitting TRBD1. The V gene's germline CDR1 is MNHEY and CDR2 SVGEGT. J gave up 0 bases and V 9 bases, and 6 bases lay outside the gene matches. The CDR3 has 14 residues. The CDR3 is CARGDRGPNYGYTF. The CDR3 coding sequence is TGTGCCAGGGGAGACAGGGGCCCTAACTATGGCTACACCTTC.

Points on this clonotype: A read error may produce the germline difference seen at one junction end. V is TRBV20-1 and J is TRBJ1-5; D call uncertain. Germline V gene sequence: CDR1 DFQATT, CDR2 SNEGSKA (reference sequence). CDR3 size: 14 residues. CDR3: CSARTSSSNRPQHF. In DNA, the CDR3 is TGCAGTGCTAGAACCAGTTCTAGCAATCGGCCCCAGCATTTT.

The CDR3 DNA reads TGCAGTGCTAGGCGGGGAGCGGGGCCCTATTACGAGCAGTACTTC. Its translation: CSARRGAGPYYEQYF. This chain uses TRBV20-1 with TRBJ2-4; 7 bases line up with TRBD2. Gene TRBJ2-7 matches the end of the DNA better, so the J call may be wrong. Germline V gene data show CDR1 as DFQATT and CDR2 as SNEGSKA (reference sequence). The CDR3 has 15 amino acids.

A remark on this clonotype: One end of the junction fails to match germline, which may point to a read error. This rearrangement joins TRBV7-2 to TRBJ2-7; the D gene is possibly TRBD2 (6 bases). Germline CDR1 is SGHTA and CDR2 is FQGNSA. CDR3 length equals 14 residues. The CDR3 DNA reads TGTGCCGGCAGTCGTTTGGGACTTGACTACGAGCAGTACTTC. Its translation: CAGSRLGLDYEQYF.

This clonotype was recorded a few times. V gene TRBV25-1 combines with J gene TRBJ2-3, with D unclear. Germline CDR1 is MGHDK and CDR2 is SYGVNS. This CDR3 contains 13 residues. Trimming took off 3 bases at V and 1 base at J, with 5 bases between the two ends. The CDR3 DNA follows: TGTGCCAGCAGTGACTCGGGCACAGATACGCAGTATTTT. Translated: CASSDSGTDTQYF.

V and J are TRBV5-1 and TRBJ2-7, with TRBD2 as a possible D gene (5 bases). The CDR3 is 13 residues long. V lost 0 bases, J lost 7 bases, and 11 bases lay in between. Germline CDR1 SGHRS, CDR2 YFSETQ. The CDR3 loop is CASSLGGYNEQYF. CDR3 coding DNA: TGCGCCAGCAGCTTGGGAGGGTACAATGAGCAGTACTTC.

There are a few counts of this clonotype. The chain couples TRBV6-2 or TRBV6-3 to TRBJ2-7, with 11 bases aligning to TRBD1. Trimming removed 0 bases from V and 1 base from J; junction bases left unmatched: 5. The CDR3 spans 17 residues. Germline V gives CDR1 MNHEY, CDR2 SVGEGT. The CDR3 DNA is TGTGCCAGCAGTTACTCCCTCGGGACAGGGGGATCCTACGAGCAGTACTTC. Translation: CASSYSLGTGGSYEQYF.

CDR3 nucleotides: TGTGCCAGCTCGCCTCGAACTTTGAACACTGAAGCTTTCTTT. Amino acids: CASSPRTLNTEAFF. The chain links TRBV18 to TRBJ1-1; D remains ambiguous. Per the germline V gene, CDR1 is KGHSH and CDR2 is LQKENI. Trimming left V 6 bases short and J 0 bases short, with 11 bases between. This CDR3 region has 14 residues.

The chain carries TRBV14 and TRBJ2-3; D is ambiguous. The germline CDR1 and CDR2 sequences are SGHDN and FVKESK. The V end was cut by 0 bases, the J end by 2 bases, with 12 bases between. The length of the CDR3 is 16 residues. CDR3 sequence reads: CASSQEGSSFTDTQYF. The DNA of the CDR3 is TGTGCCAGCAGCCAAGAAGGAAGCAGTTTCACAGATACGCAGTATTTT.

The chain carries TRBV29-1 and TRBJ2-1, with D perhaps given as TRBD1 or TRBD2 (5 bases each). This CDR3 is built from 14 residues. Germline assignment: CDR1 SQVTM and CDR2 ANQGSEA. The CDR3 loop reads CTTLGVESYNEQFF. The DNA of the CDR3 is TGCACCACTCTGGGGGTGGAATCCTACAATGAGCAGTTCTTC.

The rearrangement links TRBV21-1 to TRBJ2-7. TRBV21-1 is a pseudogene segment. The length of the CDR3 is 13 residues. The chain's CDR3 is CASSWEGSYGQYF. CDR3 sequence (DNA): TGTGCCAGCAGTTGGGAGGGCTCCTACGGGCAGTACTTC.

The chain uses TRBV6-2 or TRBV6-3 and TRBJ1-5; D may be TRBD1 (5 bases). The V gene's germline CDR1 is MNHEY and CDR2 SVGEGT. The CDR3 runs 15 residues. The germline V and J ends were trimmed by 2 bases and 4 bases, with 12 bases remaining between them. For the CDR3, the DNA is TGTGCCAGCAGTTACGGGACCCAGGGTAATCAGCCCCAGCATTTT. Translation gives CASSYGTQGNQPQHF.

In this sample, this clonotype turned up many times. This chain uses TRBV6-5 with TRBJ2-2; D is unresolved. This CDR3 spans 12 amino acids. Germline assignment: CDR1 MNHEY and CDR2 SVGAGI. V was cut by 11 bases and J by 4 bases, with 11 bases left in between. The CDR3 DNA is TGTGCCGGCCTAAATCTCACCGGGGAGCTGTTTTTT. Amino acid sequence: CAGLNLTGELFF.

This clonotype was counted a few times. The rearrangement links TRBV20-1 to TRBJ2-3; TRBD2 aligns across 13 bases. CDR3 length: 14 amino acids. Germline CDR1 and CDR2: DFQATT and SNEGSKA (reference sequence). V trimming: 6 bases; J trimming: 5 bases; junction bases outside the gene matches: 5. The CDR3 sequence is CSAILAGGRDTQYF. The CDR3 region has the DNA TGCAGTGCCATACTAGCGGGAGGGCGAGATACGCAGTATTTT.

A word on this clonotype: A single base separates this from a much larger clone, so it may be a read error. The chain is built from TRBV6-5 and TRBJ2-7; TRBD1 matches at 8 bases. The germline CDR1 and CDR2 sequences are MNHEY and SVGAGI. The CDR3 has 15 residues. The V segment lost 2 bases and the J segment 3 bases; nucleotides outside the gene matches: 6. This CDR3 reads CASSYRGQDFYEQYF. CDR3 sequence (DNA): TGTGCCAGCAGTTACCGGGGACAGGACTTCTACGAGCAGTACTTC.

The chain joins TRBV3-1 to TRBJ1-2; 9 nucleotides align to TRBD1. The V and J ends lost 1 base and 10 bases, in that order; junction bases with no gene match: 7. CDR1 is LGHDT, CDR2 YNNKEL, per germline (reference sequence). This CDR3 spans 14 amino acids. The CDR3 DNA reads TGTGCCAGCAGCCAAGGGGACAGGGAAGGTGACTACACCTTC. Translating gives CASSQGDREGDYTF.

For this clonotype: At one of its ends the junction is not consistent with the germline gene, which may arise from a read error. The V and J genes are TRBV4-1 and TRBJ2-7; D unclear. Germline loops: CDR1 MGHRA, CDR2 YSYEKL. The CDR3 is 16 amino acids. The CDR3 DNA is TGCGCCGGCAGCCAAGAGAATGGCAGGCCGGGCTACGAGCAGTACTTC. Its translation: CAGSQENGRPGYEQYF.